This T cell receptor beta chain derives from a study of CD8+ T cells in alopecia areata. TCR sequencing used cDNA made by reverse transcription of extracted RNA. Profiled with immunoSEQ multiplex PCR; TCRdb holds only in-frame clones, not every one. Of some 110,000 clones in the sample, around 58% were seen once. Treatment here: oral pan-JAK inhibitor, 5-10 mg twice daily. This clone was observed once. This clonotype originated in a human donor with alopecia areata. The sample was CD8+ T cells sorted from blood, taken at week 4, from a patient treated with tofacitinib.

In DNA form, the CDR3 reads TGTGCCAGCCTCCGGGCCGGGGTGAGCACAGATACGCAGTATTTT. Protein product: CASLRAGVSTDTQYF. The V call is TRBV18, the J call TRBJ2-3, with D maybe TRBD2 (5 bases). Germline V gene data show CDR1 as KGHSH and CDR2 as LQKENI. V lost 8 bases and J 0 bases, leaving 15 bases between the germline ends. This CDR3 spans 15 amino acids.